The 8 T cell receptor beta chains below all came from one sample that was sequenced in a study of blood T cells in healthy people across ages. A second PCR, run for about 6 to 11 cycles, used a sample-barcoded 5' primer plus a J-beta primer mix. TCRdb re-derived calls from the 5' RACE reads in MiXCR, one entry per CDR3 protein. The sample carries over 1.5 million distinct CDR3 sequences, less than 50% recorded once. Sequences were obtained from blood. These receptor sequences come from a woman aged 40 to 49 in good health.

The V gene is TRBV5-1, the J gene TRBJ2-1; D gene uncertain. V was clipped by 2 bases and J by 7 bases, with 16 bases between them. The CDR3 contains 15 residues. Germline CDR1 SGHRS, CDR2 YFSETQ. The CDR3 region has the DNA TGCGCCAGCAGCTTAGGTGGTAGCTTGGGGAATGAGCAGTTCTTC. This gives the protein CASSLGGSLGNEQFF.

V gene TRBV20-1 combines with J gene TRBJ1-4, with D unresolved. Trimming took off 6 bases at V and 0 bases at J, with 11 bases between the two ends. The CDR3 spans 14 residues. The germline V gene has CDR1 DFQATT and CDR2 SNEGSKA (reference sequence). The CDR3 region has the DNA TGCAGTGCCTCCCGGGGAGCAACTAATGAAAAACTGTTTTTT. Translation: CSASRGATNEKLFF.

V gene TRBV3-1 combines with J gene TRBJ2-7; D unclear. This CDR3 has 13 amino acids. V dropped 4 bases and J dropped 6 bases, with 13 bases sitting between them. Germline loops: CDR1 LGHDT, CDR2 YNNKEL (reference sequence). In DNA form, the CDR3 reads TGTGCCAGCAGCCGTGACGGTCTTCCCGAGCAGTACTTC. Translation: CASSRDGLPEQYF.

The CDR3 bases are TGTGCCAGCAACGCGCCGGGTCACAGCACAGATACGCAGTATTTT. Translation gives CASNAPGHSTDTQYF. The chain has TRBV6-6 and TRBJ2-3; no reliable D call. Trimming took off 7 bases at V and 0 bases at J, with 14 bases between the two ends. Germline assignment: CDR1 MNHNY and CDR2 SVGAGI (reference sequence). CDR3 length: 15 amino acids.

This clonotype was seen more than once but under ten times. V is TRBV10-3 and J is TRBJ2-7; a possible D gene is TRBD1 (5 bases). The CDR3 spans 14 residues. Germline V CDR1 and CDR2: ENHRY, SYGVKD. V dropped 6 bases and J dropped 0 bases, with 12 bases sitting between them. The CDR3 protein is CAISPQGPSYEQYF. The CDR3, as DNA: TGTGCCATCAGCCCGCAGGGTCCCTCCTACGAGCAGTACTTC.

The CDR3 sequence: CASSQDGARESLPLHF. CDR3 bases: TGCGCCAGCAGCCAAGATGGGGCGAGGGAGAGTTTACCCCTCCACTTT. J is TRBJ1-6 and V is TRBV4-1; D may be TRBD1 (5 bases). CDR1 is MGHRA, CDR2 YSYEKL, per germline. The V end lost 0 bases, the J end lost 12 bases, and 18 bases lay between the germline ends. The CDR3 has 16 amino acids.

The genes are TRBV6-1 and TRBJ2-3; 7 bases are shared with TRBD2. J was trimmed by 0 bases and V by 7 bases; bases with no gene match: 7. The CDR3 contains 15 residues. Per germline, CDR1 MNHNS and CDR2 SASEGT. The CDR3: CASTESGVSTDTQYF. DNA of the CDR3: TGTGCCAGCACCGAGAGCGGGGTAAGCACAGATACGCAGTATTTT.

The V gene is TRBV5-5, the J gene TRBJ2-5, with D maybe TRBD1 (6 bases). V shed 5 bases and J shed 0 bases, with 11 bases lying between them. The germline CDR1 and CDR2 sequences are SGHKS and YYEKEE (reference sequence). CDR3 size: 14 residues. The CDR3 here is CASRPDRNQETQYF. The CDR3 region has the DNA TGTGCCAGCAGACCCGACAGGAACCAAGAGACCCAGTACTTC.